This T cell receptor (beta chain) comes out of a study of blood T cell repertoires in COVID-19. As processed by the authors: Amplification of reference gene primers provided the estimated nucleated cell counts. Generated by immunoSEQ multiplex PCR, the TCRdb table keeps only in-frame clones and is missing some. V and J calls plus clone size are reproduced from that table; the DNA served to infer D and trimming. The sample holds about 400,000 clones, over 75% seen once. This CDR3 has 18 residues. Germline CDR1 KGHDR, CDR2 SFDVKD. Trimming took 2 bases from V and 5 from J, leaving 18 bases between them.

The chain employs TRBV24-1 and TRBJ2-6; D is possibly TRBD1 (5 bases). The sequencing sample was made of PBMCs or T cells enriched from blood (not recorded which). This receptor was identified in a woman in her twenties or thirties who had recovered from COVID-19. The CDR3 sequence is CATSDSNPQGLWANVLTF. The DNA for the CDR3 is TGTGCCACCAGTGATTCCAACCCGCAGGGCCTCTGGGCCAACGTCCTGACTTTC.